Sequencing of this T cell receptor (beta chain) was carried out in a study of blood T cell repertoires in COVID-19. The protocol was immunoSEQ multiplex PCR, while the TCRdb copy is restricted to in-frame clones and leaves out a portion. The sample shows 77,000 or so clones, around 85% of them seen only once. The CDR3 is made up of 13 amino acids. With 6 bases removed from V and 0 bases from J, the gap between germline ends came to 12 bases. Germline CDR1 SQVTM, CDR2 ANQGSEA. The TCR was taken from a man older than 75 with acute or convalescent COVID-19. The rearrangement links TRBV29-1 to TRBJ2-7; weak D call: TRBD2 (5 bases). Specimen: peripheral blood. The CDR3 nucleotides read TGCAGCGTGGCAAGGACTCGCTCCTACGAGCAGTACTTC. It is translated as CSVARTRSYEQYF.